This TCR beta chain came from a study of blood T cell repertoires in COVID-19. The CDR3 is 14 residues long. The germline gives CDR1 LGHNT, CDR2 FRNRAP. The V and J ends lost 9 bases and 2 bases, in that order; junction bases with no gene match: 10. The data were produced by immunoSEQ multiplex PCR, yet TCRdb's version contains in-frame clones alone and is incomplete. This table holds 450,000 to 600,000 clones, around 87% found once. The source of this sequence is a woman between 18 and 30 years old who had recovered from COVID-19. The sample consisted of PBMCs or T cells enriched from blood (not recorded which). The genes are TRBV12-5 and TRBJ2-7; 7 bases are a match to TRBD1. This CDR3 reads CASQRTGPAYEQYF. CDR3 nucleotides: TGTGCTAGCCAGAGGACAGGTCCTGCCTACGAGCAGTACTTC.